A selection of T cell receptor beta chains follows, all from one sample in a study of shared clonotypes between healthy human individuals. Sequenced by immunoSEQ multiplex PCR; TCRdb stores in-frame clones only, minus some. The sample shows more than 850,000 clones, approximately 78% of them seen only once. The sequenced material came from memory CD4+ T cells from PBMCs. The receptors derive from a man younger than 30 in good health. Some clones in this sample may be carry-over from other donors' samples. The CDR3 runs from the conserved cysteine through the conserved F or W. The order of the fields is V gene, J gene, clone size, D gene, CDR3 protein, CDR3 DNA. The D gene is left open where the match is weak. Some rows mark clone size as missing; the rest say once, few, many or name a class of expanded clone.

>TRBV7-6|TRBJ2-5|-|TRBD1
CASSLGQGRLAETQYF
TGTGCCAGCAGCTTAGGACAGGGGAGGTTAGCGGAGACCCAGTACTTC
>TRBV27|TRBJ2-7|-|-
CASSLWSQIPNEQYF
TGTGCCAGCAGTTTATGGTCCCAGATCCCCAACGAGCAGTACTTC
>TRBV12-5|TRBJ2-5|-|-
CASGLVGSETQYF
TGTGCTAGTGGTTTAGTCGGGTCGGAGACCCAGTACTTC
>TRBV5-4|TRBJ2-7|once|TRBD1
CASSLNRGYEQYF
TGTGCCAGCAGCTTAAACAGGGGCTACGAGCAGTACTTC
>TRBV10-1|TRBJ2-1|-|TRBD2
CASSDGTSGRDEQFF
TGCGCCAGCAGTGACGGGACTAGCGGGAGGGATGAGCAGTTCTTC
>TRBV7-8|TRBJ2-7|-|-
CASSFIRGRGSYEQYF
TGTGCCAGCAGCTTCATAAGGGGCAGGGGCTCCTACGAGCAGTACTTC
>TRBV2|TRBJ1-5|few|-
CASAWASNQPQHF
TGTGCCAGCGCCTGGGCCTCCAATCAGCCCCAGCATTTT
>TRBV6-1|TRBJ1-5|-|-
CAVDGRLNQPQHF
TGTGCCGTCGACGGGCGGCTCAATCAGCCCCAGCATTTT
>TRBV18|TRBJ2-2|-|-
CASSPPNPDPTGELFF
TGTGCCAGCTCACCACCGAACCCCGACCCCACCGGGGAGCTGTTTTTT
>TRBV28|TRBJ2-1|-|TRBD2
CASSSLAGGMNEQFF
TGTGCCAGCAGCTCGCTAGCGGGAGGGATGAATGAGCAGTTCTTC
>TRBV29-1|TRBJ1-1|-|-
CSVVGRNTEAFF
TGCAGCGTTGTTGGTAGGAACACTGAAGCTTTCTTT
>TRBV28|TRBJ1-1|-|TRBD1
CASSVGGQEGTEAFF
TGTGCCAGCAGCGTGGGGGGACAGGAGGGCACTGAAGCTTTCTTT
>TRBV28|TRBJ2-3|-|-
CASSSRQDTQYF
TGTGCCAGCAGTTCTAGACAAGATACGCAGTATTTT
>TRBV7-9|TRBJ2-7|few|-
CASSLVPGTHEQYF
TGTGCCAGCAGCTTAGTGCCGGGGACCCACGAGCAGTACTTC